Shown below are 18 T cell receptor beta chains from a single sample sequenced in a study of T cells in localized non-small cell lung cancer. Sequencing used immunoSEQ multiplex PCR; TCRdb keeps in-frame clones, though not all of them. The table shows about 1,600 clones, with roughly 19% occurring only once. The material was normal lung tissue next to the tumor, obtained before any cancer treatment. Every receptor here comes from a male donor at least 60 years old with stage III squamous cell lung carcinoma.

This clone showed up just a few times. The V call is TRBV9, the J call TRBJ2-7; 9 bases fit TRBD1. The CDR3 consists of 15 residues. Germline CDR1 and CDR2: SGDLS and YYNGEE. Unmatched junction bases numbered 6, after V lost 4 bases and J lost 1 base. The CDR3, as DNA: TGTGCCAGCAGCCTCGGACAGGGGCTATCCTACGAGCAGTACTTC. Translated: CASSLGQGLSYEQYF.

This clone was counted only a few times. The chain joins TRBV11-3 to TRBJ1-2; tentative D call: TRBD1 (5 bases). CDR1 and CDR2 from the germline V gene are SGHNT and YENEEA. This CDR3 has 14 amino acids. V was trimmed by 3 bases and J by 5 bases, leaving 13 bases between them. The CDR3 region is CASSFQGEWYGYTF. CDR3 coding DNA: TGTGCCAGCAGCTTTCAGGGAGAATGGTATGGCTACACCTTC.

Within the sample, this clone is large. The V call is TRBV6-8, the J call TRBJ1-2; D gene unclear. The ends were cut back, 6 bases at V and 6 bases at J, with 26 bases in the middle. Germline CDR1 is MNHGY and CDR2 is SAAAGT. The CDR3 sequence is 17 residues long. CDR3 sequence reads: CASSQTLTATGRHGYTF. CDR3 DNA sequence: TGTGCCAGCAGCCAAACACTTACAGCTACCGGACGCCATGGCTACACCTTC.

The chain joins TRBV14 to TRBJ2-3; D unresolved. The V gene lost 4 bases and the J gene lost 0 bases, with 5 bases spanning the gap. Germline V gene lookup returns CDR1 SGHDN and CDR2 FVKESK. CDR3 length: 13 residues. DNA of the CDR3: TGTGCCAGCAGCCGCTTTAGCACAGATACGCAGTATTTT. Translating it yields CASSRFSTDTQYF.

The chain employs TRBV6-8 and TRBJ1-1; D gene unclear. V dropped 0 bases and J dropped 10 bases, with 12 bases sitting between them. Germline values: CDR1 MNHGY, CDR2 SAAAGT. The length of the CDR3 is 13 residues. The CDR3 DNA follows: TGTGCCAGCAGTTACTCGAACTCGGTAAGAGCTTTCTTT. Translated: CASSYSNSVRAFF.

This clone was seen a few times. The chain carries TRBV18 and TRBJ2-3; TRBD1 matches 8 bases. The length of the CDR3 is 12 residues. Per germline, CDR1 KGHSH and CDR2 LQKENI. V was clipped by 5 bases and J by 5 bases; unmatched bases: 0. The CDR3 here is CASSDRGDTQYF. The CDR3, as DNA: TGTGCCAGCTCAGACAGGGGAGATACGCAGTATTTT.

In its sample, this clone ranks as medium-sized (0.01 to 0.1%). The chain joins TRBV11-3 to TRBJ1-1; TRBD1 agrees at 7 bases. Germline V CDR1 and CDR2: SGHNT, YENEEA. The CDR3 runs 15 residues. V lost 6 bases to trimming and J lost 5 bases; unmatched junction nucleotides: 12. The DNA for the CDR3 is TGTGCCAGCAGACTCCTCCAGACAGGGCGGACTGAAGCTTTCTTT. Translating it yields CASRLLQTGRTEAFF.

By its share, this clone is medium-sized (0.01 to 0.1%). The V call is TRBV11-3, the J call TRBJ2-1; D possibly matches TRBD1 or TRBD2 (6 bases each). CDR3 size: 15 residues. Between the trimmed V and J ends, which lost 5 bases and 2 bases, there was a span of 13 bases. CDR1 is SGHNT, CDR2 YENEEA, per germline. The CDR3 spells CASSKGGEPYNEQFF. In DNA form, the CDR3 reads TGTGCCAGCAGCAAGGGGGGCGAGCCCTACAATGAGCAGTTCTTC.

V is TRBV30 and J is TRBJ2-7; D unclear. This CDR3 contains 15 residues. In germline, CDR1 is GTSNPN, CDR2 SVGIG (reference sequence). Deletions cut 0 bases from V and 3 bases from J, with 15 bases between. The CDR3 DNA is TGTGCCTGGAGTGTAAAGAGTGGATTAGACTACGAGCAGTACTTC. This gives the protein CAWSVKSGLDYEQYF.

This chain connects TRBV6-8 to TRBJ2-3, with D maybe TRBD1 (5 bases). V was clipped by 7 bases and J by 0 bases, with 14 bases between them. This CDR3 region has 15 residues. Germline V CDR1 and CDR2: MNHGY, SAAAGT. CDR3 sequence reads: CASMVRGFSTDTQYF. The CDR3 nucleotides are TGTGCCAGCATGGTAAGGGGCTTCAGCACAGATACGCAGTATTTT.

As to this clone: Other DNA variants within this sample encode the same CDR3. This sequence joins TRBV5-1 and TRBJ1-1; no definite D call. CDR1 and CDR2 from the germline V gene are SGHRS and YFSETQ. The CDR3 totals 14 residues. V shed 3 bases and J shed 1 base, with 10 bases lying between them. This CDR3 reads CASSSRTANTEAFF. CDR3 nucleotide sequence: TGCGCCAGCAGCTCTAGAACAGCGAACACTGAAGCTTTCTTT.

The CDR3 sequence: CASSPRDFKSSYEQYF. CDR3 DNA: TGTGCCAGCAGCCCAAGGGACTTTAAGAGCTCCTACGAGCAGTACTTC. This sequence joins TRBV11-3 and TRBJ2-7, with a weak D call TRBD2 (6 bases). Trimming removed 5 bases from V and 0 bases from J, with 17 bases in between. Germline CDR1 reads SGHNT; CDR2 reads YENEEA. CDR3 length equals 16 residues. Variable domain in full (rest from reference TRBV11-3 and TRBJ2-7): EAGVVQSPRYKIIEKKQPVAFWCNPISGHNTLYWYLQNLGQGPELLIRYENEEAVDDSQLPKDRFSAERLKGVDSTLKIQPAELGDSAVYLCASSPRDFKSSYEQYFGPGTRLTVT.

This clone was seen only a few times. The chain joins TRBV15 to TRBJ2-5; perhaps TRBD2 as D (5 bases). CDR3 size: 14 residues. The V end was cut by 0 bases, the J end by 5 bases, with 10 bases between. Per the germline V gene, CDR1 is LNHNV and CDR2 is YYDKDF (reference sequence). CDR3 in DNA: TGTGCCACCAGCAGAGATCGGTGGGAGGAGACCCAGTACTTC. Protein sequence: CATSRDRWEETQYF.

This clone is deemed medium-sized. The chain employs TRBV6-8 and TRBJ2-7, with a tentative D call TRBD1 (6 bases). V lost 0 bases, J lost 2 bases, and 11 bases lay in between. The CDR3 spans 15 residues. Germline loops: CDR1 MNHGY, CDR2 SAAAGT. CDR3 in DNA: TGTGCCAGCAGTTACTCCCTAACAGGGCCCTACGAGCAGTACTTC. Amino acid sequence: CASSYSLTGPYEQYF.

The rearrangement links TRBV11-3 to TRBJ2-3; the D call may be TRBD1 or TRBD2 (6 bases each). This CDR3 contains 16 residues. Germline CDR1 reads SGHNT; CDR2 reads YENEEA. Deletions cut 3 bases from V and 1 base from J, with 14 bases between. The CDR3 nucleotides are TGTGCCAGCAGCTTTCCCGAGGGGGGAGGCACAGATACGCAGTATTTT. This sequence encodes CASSFPEGGGTDTQYF. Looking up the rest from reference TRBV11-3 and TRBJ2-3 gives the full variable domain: EAGVVQSPRYKIIEKKQPVAFWCNPISGHNTLYWYLQNLGQGPELLIRYENEEAVDDSQLPKDRFSAERLKGVDSTLKIQPAELGDSAVYLCASSFPEGGGTDTQYFGPGTRLTVL.

The CDR3 DNA sequence: TGTGCCAGCTCACCGTTGACTGAATCTCGAGGCTACACCTTC. It yields the protein CASSPLTESRGYTF. The chain combines TRBV18 with TRBJ1-2, with unresolved D. The CDR3 has 14 residues. The germline V gene encodes CDR1 KGHSH and CDR2 LQKENI. V dropped 3 bases and J dropped 8 bases, with 16 bases sitting between them.

Here the CDR3 reads CASSYSTLAGGHITDTQYF. CDR3 DNA sequence: TGTGCCAGCAGTTACTCGACCCTAGCGGGGGGCCATATCACAGATACGCAGTATTTT. The rearrangement links TRBV6-8 to TRBJ2-3; TRBD2 agrees at 11 bases. V lost 0 bases to trimming and J lost 2 bases; unmatched junction nucleotides: 10. The CDR3 is 19 residues long. Germline V lookup: CDR1 MNHGY, CDR2 SAAAGT.

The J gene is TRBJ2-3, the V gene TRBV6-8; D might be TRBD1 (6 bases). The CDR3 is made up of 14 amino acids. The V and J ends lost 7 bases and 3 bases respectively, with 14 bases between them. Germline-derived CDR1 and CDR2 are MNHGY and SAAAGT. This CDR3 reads CASNEGVWTDTQYF. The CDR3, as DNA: TGTGCCAGCAACGAGGGGGTGTGGACAGATACGCAGTATTTT.